Each of the 18 T cell receptor beta chains below was sequenced from the same sample in a study of cytomegalovirus exposure and HLA in healthy donors. Measured with immunoSEQ multiplex PCR; TCRdb has only the in-frame clones, and not every one. The data contain 110,000 to 150,000 clones, about nine tenths of them seen just once; the ten biggest clones take up around 5.9%. The specimen was PBMCs. Receptor source: a woman in her 30s in good health and CMV-seropositive.

A note on this clone: An end of the junction does not agree with germline; a read error may underlie this. V gene TRBV7-7 combines with J gene TRBJ1-2, with TRBD1 matching 10 bases. From germline, CDR1 is SSHAT and CDR2 FNYEAQ (reference sequence). The CDR3 loop spans 18 amino acids. CDR3 region: CASSVTGTGELPVYGYTF. CDR3 nucleotide sequence: TGTGCTAGCAGCGTAACGGGGACAGGGGAGTTGCCGGTTTATGGCTACACCTTC.

The chain links TRBV18 to TRBJ1-3; D not resolved. V lost 6 bases and J 4 bases, leaving 7 bases between the germline ends. The CDR3 is 12 amino acids. Germline V gene sequence: CDR1 KGHSH, CDR2 LQKENI. CDR3 region: CASSEQGNTIYF. DNA of the CDR3: TGTGCCAGCTCGGAACAGGGAAACACCATATATTTT.

The CDR3 protein is CASSLSGGAFDEQYF. The CDR3 DNA reads TGCGCCAGCAGCCTTAGCGGGGGGGCCTTTGACGAGCAGTACTTC. V and J are TRBV10-1 and TRBJ2-7; the match to TRBD2 covers 11 bases. The CDR3 is made up of 15 amino acids. Germline CDR1 reads WNHNN; CDR2 reads SYGVQD (reference sequence). V dropped 6 bases and J dropped 5; count of bases not matched to a gene: 9.

The genes are TRBV7-6 and TRBJ2-1; no reliable D call. V was cut by 5 bases and J by 7 bases, with 15 bases left in between. CDR3 length: 14 residues. The germline V gene encodes CDR1 SGHVS and CDR2 FNYEAQ. The CDR3 is CASSIGSLGNEQFF. The CDR3 DNA reads TGTGCCAGCAGCATCGGAAGTCTAGGAAATGAGCAGTTCTTC.

The chain combines TRBV7-6 with TRBJ2-5, with TRBD2 matching 9 bases. This CDR3 region has 16 residues. The V gene's germline CDR1 is SGHVS and CDR2 FNYEAQ. V lost 5 bases to trimming and J lost 4 bases; unmatched junction nucleotides: 11. CDR3 region: CASSPPGLAGRETQYF. The CDR3 nucleotides are TGTGCCAGCAGCCCCCCGGGGCTAGCGGGAAGAGAGACCCAGTACTTC.

This chain connects TRBV6-1 to TRBJ2-2; D is possibly TRBD2 (5 bases). The CDR3 is made up of 14 amino acids. From germline, CDR1 is MNHNS and CDR2 SASEGT. V was clipped by 7 bases and J by 1 base, with 10 bases between them. As DNA, the CDR3 is TGTGCCAGCACGGGGTCCCTGAACACCGGGGAGCTGTTTTTT. It is translated as CASTGSLNTGELFF.

The chain combines TRBV27 with TRBJ1-6; the D gene is possibly TRBD1 (5 bases). The CDR3 totals 13 residues. Trimming took 7 bases from V and 10 from J, leaving 14 bases between them. Per germline, CDR1 MNHEY and CDR2 SMNVEV (reference sequence). The CDR3 nucleotides are TGTGCCAGCACTTTCGACAGCCAGTCACCCCTCCACTTT. Its translation: CASTFDSQSPLHF.

CDR3 bases: TGTGCCAGCAGCGATCGAACTCAAAAGATGGCTTTCTTT. Amino acid sequence: CASSDRTQKMAFF. The chain has TRBV7-9 and TRBJ1-1; D is unclear. CDR3 length: 13 amino acids. Per the germline V gene, CDR1 is SEHNR and CDR2 is FQNEAQ (reference sequence). Trimming left V 5 bases short and J 11 bases short, with 18 bases between. Full variable domain (remainder filled in from reference TRBV7-9 and TRBJ1-1): DTGVSQNPRHKITKRGQNVTFRCDPISEHNRLYWYRQTLGQGPEFLTYFQNEAQLEKSRLLSDRFSAERPKGSFSTLEIQRTEQGDSAMYLCASSDRTQKMAFFGQGTRLTVV.

The CDR3 sequence: CASRTSGSGRETQYF. Written as DNA, the CDR3 is TGTGCCAGCCGTACTAGCGGGAGTGGTAGAGAGACCCAGTACTTC. The V and J genes are TRBV28 and TRBJ2-5, with 11 bases matching TRBD2. V shed 8 bases and J 4 bases; nucleotides not matched to a gene: 9. The CDR3 runs 15 residues. The germline V gene encodes CDR1 MDHEN and CDR2 SYDVKM.

This chain connects TRBV27 to TRBJ1-1; D is perhaps TRBD1 (6 bases). This CDR3 has 13 amino acids. From germline, CDR1 is MNHEY and CDR2 SMNVEV (reference sequence). V dropped 4 bases and J dropped 4 bases, with 10 bases sitting between them. In DNA form, the CDR3 reads TGTGCCAGCAGTTCGCTGGGGGCCACTGAAGCTTTCTTT. Translating gives CASSSLGATEAFF.

This clone turned up a few times. The genes are TRBV7-2 and TRBJ2-7, with D hard to call. The CDR3 is 12 amino acids. Germline CDR1 and CDR2: SGHTA and FQGNSA. V lost 5 bases, J lost 0 bases, and 5 bases lay in between. CDR3 sequence (DNA): TGTGCCAGCAGCACGAGCTCCTACGAGCAGTACTTC. Protein sequence: CASSTSSYEQYF. The full variable domain, its missing parts supplied by reference TRBV7-2 and TRBJ2-7, is GAGVSQSPSNKVTEKGKDVELRCDPISGHTALYWYRQSLGQGLEFLIYFQGNSAPDKSGLPSDRFSAERTGGSVSTLTIQRTQQEDSAVYLCASSTSSYEQYFGPGTRLTVT.

This clone was counted once. The chain's CDR3 is CASSPVAGPSYEQYF. The CDR3 bases are TGCGCCAGCAGCCCCGTAGCGGGACCTTCCTACGAGCAGTACTTC. V is TRBV5-1 and J is TRBJ2-7; 8 bases map to TRBD2. The CDR3 is 15 residues long. Germline-derived CDR1 and CDR2 are SGHRS and YFSETQ. The ends lost 4 bases at V and 1 base at J; junction bases unmatched: 7.

The chain recombines TRBV28 with TRBJ2-7, with 8 nucleotides matching TRBD2. The CDR3 sequence is 16 residues long. The germline V gene has CDR1 MDHEN and CDR2 SYDVKM. With V trimmed by 10 bases and J by 2 bases, 16 bases remained unmatched. This CDR3 is CATKNPWRGEPYEQYF. CDR3 nucleotide sequence: TGTGCCACCAAAAATCCGTGGCGGGGGGAACCCTACGAGCAGTACTTC.

This clone has more than one count but fewer than ten. The chain employs TRBV10-3 and TRBJ2-3; D possibly corresponds to TRBD2 (6 bases). Trimming took off 8 bases at V and 3 bases at J, with 18 bases between the two ends. The germline V gene encodes CDR1 ENHRY and CDR2 SYGVKD. This CDR3 comprises 15 residues. The CDR3 reads CAISPGGASTDTQYF. CDR3 nucleotide sequence: TGTGCCATCTCCCCTGGAGGGGCATCAACAGATACGCAGTATTTT.

This chain uses TRBV4-1 with TRBJ2-6, with D possibly matching TRBD1 (5 bases). In germline, CDR1 is MGHRA, CDR2 YSYEKL. The CDR3 covers 19 residues. Trimming removed 0 bases at V and 2 bases at J, with 17 bases between. CDR3 amino acids: CASSQDPARVLPGANVLTF. CDR3 DNA sequence: TGCGCCAGCAGCCAAGACCCTGCCAGGGTCCTGCCTGGGGCCAACGTCCTGACTTTC.

This chain joins TRBV11-1 and TRBJ2-5; 7 nucleotides match TRBD2. Trimming removed 5 bases from V and 7 bases from J; junction bases left unmatched: 4. CDR3 length equals 12 residues. The germline gives CDR1 SGHAT, CDR2 FQDESV (reference sequence). DNA of the CDR3: TGTGCCAGCAGCCTAATAGCGGGGACCCAGTACTTC. Protein sequence: CASSLIAGTQYF.

The chain employs TRBV28 and TRBJ1-1; TRBD1 might be the D (5 bases). This CDR3 is built from 16 residues. V lost 8 bases, J lost 3 bases, and 22 bases lay in between. The germline V gene encodes CDR1 MDHEN and CDR2 SYDVKM. The CDR3 loop reads CASGAGRWIADTEAFF. The CDR3 DNA reads TGTGCCAGCGGCGCGGGACGGTGGATCGCGGACACTGAAGCTTTCTTT.

The V call is TRBV27, the J call TRBJ2-5; the D is unclear. V was clipped by 4 bases and J by 0 bases, with 6 bases between them. The CDR3 is 13 residues long. The germline gives CDR1 MNHEY, CDR2 SMNVEV (reference sequence). This CDR3 is CASSSYNQETQYF. The CDR3 nucleotides are TGTGCCAGCAGTTCGTACAACCAAGAGACCCAGTACTTC.